The 31 T cell receptor beta chains below come from one sample, sequenced in a study of cytomegalovirus exposure and HLA in healthy donors. The PCR contained 60 Vbeta and 13 Jbeta primers. Assay: immunoSEQ multiplex PCR; the TCRdb copy retains only in-frame clones and omits some. The table includes fewer than 150,000 clones, approximately 74% detected once. The sample consisted of PBMCs. The receptors derive from a woman aged 40 to 50 in good health and CMV-seropositive.

This clone occurred a few times. The V and J genes are TRBV5-8 and TRBJ2-1, with D possibly TRBD2 on 5 matching bases. Trimming shortened V by 4 bases and J by 0 bases, and 11 bases separated the two germline ends. Germline assignment: CDR1 SGHTS and CDR2 YDEGEE. The CDR3 consists of 15 residues. CDR3 sequence: CASSPGGSSYNEQFF. The CDR3 DNA reads TGTGCCAGCAGCCCTGGTGGGAGCTCCTACAATGAGCAGTTCTTC.

The V and J genes are TRBV4-1 and TRBJ1-5; a weak D match, TRBD1 (6 bases). Germline V CDR1 and CDR2: MGHRA, YSYEKL. With 1 base removed from V and 3 bases from J, the gap between germline ends came to 13 bases. The CDR3 sequence is 16 residues long. CDR3 in DNA: TGCGCCAGCAGCCAAGTGAGGGCAGGGGTCAATCAGCCCCAGCATTTT. Its protein is CASSQVRAGVNQPQHF.

The rearrangement joins TRBV6-1 to TRBJ1-2, with TRBD1 matching over 8 bases. With V trimmed by 7 bases and J by 7 bases, 5 bases remained unmatched. This CDR3 has 12 residues. CDR1 MNHNS and CDR2 SASEGT come from the germline V gene. CDR3 bases: TGTGCCAGCAAAGGACAGGGCCTTGGCTACACCTTC. Amino acids: CASKGQGLGYTF.

J is TRBJ1-1 and V is TRBV9, with D tentatively TRBD1 (5 bases). CDR1 SGDLS and CDR2 YYNGEE come from the germline V gene. V lost 4 bases and J lost 5, with 21 bases in between. The CDR3 sequence is 16 residues long. The CDR3 reads CASSPTGGGKGTEAFF. In nucleotides, the CDR3 is TGTGCCAGCAGCCCCACCGGCGGGGGGAAAGGAACTGAAGCTTTCTTT.

V is TRBV2 and J is TRBJ1-2; D not resolved. The CDR3 has 13 amino acids. Germline CDR1 is SNHLY and CDR2 is FYNNEI. Trimming shortened V by 8 bases and J by 4 bases, and 14 bases separated the two germline ends. For the CDR3, the DNA is TGTGCCAGCTTCCGTGGGCCTCTCTATGGCTACACCTTC. Its translation: CASFRGPLYGYTF.

CDR3 DNA sequence: TGTGCCAGCAGCCCTGGCACAGATACGCAGTATTTT. This sequence encodes CASSPGTDTQYF. The rearrangement joins TRBV7-6 to TRBJ2-3; unclear D gene. There are 12 residues in the CDR3. CDR1 and CDR2 (germline): SGHVS, FNYEAQ. Trimming removed 5 bases from V and 1 base from J, with 4 bases in between.

V is TRBV6-1 and J is TRBJ1-4; 10 bases fit TRBD1. CDR1 is MNHNS and CDR2 is SASEGT in the germline V gene. CDR3 length: 15 amino acids. With V trimmed by 4 bases and J by 6 bases, 5 bases remained unmatched. CDR3 DNA sequence: TGTGCCAGCAGTGGAGCCGGGACAGGGGATGAAAAACTGTTTTTT. Residues: CASSGAGTGDEKLFF.

V usage is TRBV7-9 and J usage is TRBJ1-6; TRBD1 matches 8 bases. In germline, CDR1 is SEHNR, CDR2 FQNEAQ (reference sequence). V was pared by 5 bases and J by 7 bases, with 4 bases of the junction left unmatched. This CDR3 is built from 14 residues. As DNA, the CDR3 is TGTGCCAGCAGCCCCGGGGACAGGAATTCACCCCTCCACTTT. Amino acids: CASSPGDRNSPLHF.

As concerns this clone: Sequence at one end of the junction differs from germline and may be a read error. Other DNA sequences in the sample encode the same CDR3. The J gene is TRBJ2-1, the V gene TRBV11-3; D remains ambiguous. This CDR3 region has 12 residues. Germline values: CDR1 SGHNT, CDR2 YENEEA. CDR3 nucleotides: TGTGCTAGCAGCCCCGGGTTCCAGGAGCAGTTCTTC. Translated, it gives CASSPGFQEQFF.

This clone was seen only a few times. The chain links TRBV5-1 to TRBJ2-3; a possible D gene is TRBD1 (6 bases). The V gene's germline CDR1 is SGHRS and CDR2 YFSETQ. Between the trimmed V and J ends, which lost 1 base and 4 bases, there was a span of 13 bases. CDR3 length: 15 amino acids. The CDR3 sequence: CASSLNADSADTQYF. As DNA, the CDR3 is TGCGCCAGCAGCTTGAACGCGGACAGCGCAGATACGCAGTATTTT.

The V call is TRBV9, the J call TRBJ2-3; TRBD2 agrees at 14 bases. CDR3 length: 18 residues. In germline, CDR1 is SGDLS, CDR2 YYNGEE. V shed 3 bases, J shed 1 base, and the junction held 7 bases outside the gene matches. The CDR3 nucleotides are TGTGCCAGCAGCGCGTCCGGGACTAGCGGGAGTGGCACAGATACGCAGTATTTT. Translated: CASSASGTSGSGTDTQYF.

The genes are TRBV5-1 and TRBJ2-4; 14 nucleotides agree with TRBD2. CDR3 length equals 18 residues. V shed 1 base and J 7 bases; nucleotides not matched to a gene: 10. CDR1 and CDR2 from the germline V gene are SGHRS and YFSETQ. The CDR3 reads CASSLPGLAGEMGNIQYF. The CDR3 nucleotides are TGCGCCAGCAGCTTGCCGGGACTAGCGGGAGAGATGGGGAACATTCAGTACTTC.

This clone occurred a few times. V and J are TRBV2 and TRBJ2-3; 9 bases are shared with TRBD2. Looked up from germline, CDR1 is SNHLY and CDR2 is FYNNEI. The CDR3 contains 15 residues. With 4 bases clipped from V and 4 bases from J, the junction kept 6 bases outside the gene matches. The CDR3 nucleotides are TGTGCCAGCAGTGTTGGCGGGGGGGCCTCAGATACGCAGTATTTT. The encoded protein is CASSVGGGASDTQYF.

The chain combines TRBV7-2 with TRBJ2-1; 10 positions agree with TRBD2. Germline V CDR1 and CDR2: SGHTA, FQGNSA. V shed 0 bases and J 14 bases; nucleotides not matched to a gene: 13. This CDR3 region has 16 residues. The CDR3 sequence: CASSLALDAASGSKFF. Written as DNA, the CDR3 is TGTGCCAGCAGCTTAGCGCTGGATGCGGCTAGCGGGAGTAAGTTCTTC.

The genes are TRBV7-9 and TRBJ1-6, with 7 nucleotides matching TRBD1. V lost 6 bases and J lost 7; bases outside the gene matches: 6. CDR1 is SEHNR and CDR2 is FQNEAQ in the germline V gene (reference sequence). The CDR3 is 14 amino acids. The DNA of the CDR3 is TGTGCCAGCAGGCTCCAGGGGGTCAATTCACCCCTCCACTTT. Protein product: CASRLQGVNSPLHF.

J is TRBJ2-5 and V is TRBV12-5, with 8 bases aligning to TRBD2. The CDR3 has 14 residues. V lost 5 bases, J lost 1 base, and 3 bases stayed unmatched. Germline loops: CDR1 LGHNT, CDR2 FRNRAP. The CDR3 loop reads CASGGRGGQETQYF. DNA of the CDR3: TGTGCTAGTGGTGGTCGGGGGGGCCAAGAGACCCAGTACTTC.

The chain combines TRBV14 with TRBJ2-5, with 12 bases aligning to TRBD2. CDR3 length: 15 amino acids. J lost 6 bases, V lost 1 base, and 3 bases had no gene match. CDR1 is SGHDN and CDR2 is FVKESK in the germline V gene. The CDR3 DNA sequence: TGTGCCAGCAGCCAAGGGACTAGCGGGGTAAAGACCCAGTACTTC. It encodes CASSQGTSGVKTQYF.

This clone is a singleton in its sample. The chain is built from TRBV7-3 and TRBJ2-6; D perhaps matches TRBD1 (5 bases). Germline V lookup: CDR1 SGHTA, CDR2 FQGTGA. Trimming pared 10 bases from V and 9 bases from J, leaving 16 bases between. CDR3 length equals 13 residues. CDR3 in DNA: TGTGCCACCTCGCCGGCAGGGATCAACGTCCTGACTTTC. This translates into CATSPAGINVLTF. Full variable domain (remainder filled in from reference TRBV7-3 and TRBJ2-6): GAGVSQTPSNKVTEKGKYVELRCDPISGHTALYWYRQSLGQGPEFLIYFQGTGAADDSGLPNDRFFAVRPEGSVSTLKIQRTERGDSAVYLCATSPAGINVLTFGAGSRLTVL.

The V call is TRBV2, the J call TRBJ2-7, with D possibly being TRBD1 (6 bases). The CDR3 loop spans 14 amino acids. V dropped 4 bases and J dropped 1 base, with 11 bases sitting between them. Germline CDR1 and CDR2: SNHLY and FYNNEI. The CDR3 DNA follows: TGTGCCAGCAGTGGCCTCGGGACATCCTACGAGCAGTACTTC. Translating it yields CASSGLGTSYEQYF.

The chain joins TRBV2 to TRBJ2-7; 7 bases match TRBD1. CDR3 length: 12 amino acids. V lost 4 bases, J lost 3 bases, and 0 bases stayed unmatched. Germline V gives CDR1 SNHLY, CDR2 FYNNEI. The DNA for the CDR3 is TGTGCCAGCAGTGGACAGGGCTACGAGCAGTACTTC. Translated, it gives CASSGQGYEQYF.

Turning to this clone: At one end the junction does not follow the germline gene, possibly because of a read error. Other nucleotide sequences from this sample produce the same CDR3. The genes are TRBV18 and TRBJ1-2; no clear D. Per the germline V gene, CDR1 is KGHSH and CDR2 is LQKENI. The CDR3 consists of 16 residues. The CDR3 nucleotides are TGCGCCAGCTCACACACGGACTCGGGTGGGTACTATGGCTACACCTTC. Translated, it gives CASSHTDSGGYYGYTF.

The chain has TRBV5-1 and TRBJ2-2, with D perhaps TRBD1 (5 bases). Germline V gene sequence: CDR1 SGHRS, CDR2 YFSETQ. The length of the CDR3 is 14 residues. V was shortened by 2 bases and J by 0 bases, with 5 bases between the two germline ends. The CDR3 loop is CASSLQANTGELFF. CDR3 nucleotides: TGCGCCAGCAGCTTACAGGCGAACACCGGGGAGCTGTTTTTT.

This rearrangement joins TRBV6-1 to TRBJ2-1; 16 bases agree with TRBD2. Germline V gives CDR1 MNHNS, CDR2 SASEGT. The CDR3 totals 18 residues. With V trimmed by 4 bases and J by 3 bases, 6 bases remained unmatched. CDR3 residues: CASSGGTSGRAFYNEQFF. In DNA, the CDR3 is TGTGCCAGCAGTGGGGGGACTAGCGGGAGGGCCTTCTACAATGAGCAGTTCTTC.

As to this clone: This same CDR3 is encoded by further DNA sequences in the sample. This rearrangement joins TRBV9 to TRBJ2-3; D uncertain. The CDR3 has 15 amino acids. CDR1 is SGDLS, CDR2 YYNGEE, per germline. Trimming stripped 4 bases from V and 0 bases from J, with 12 bases between. CDR3 region: CASSFAGRSTDTQYF. In DNA form, the CDR3 reads TGTGCCAGCAGCTTTGCAGGAAGGAGCACAGATACGCAGTATTTT.

This clone was seen a single time. The V and J genes are TRBV6-5 and TRBJ2-7, with 9 bases matching TRBD1. The CDR3 extends over 15 amino acids. Germline trimming cut 4 bases from V and 2 bases from J; bases unmatched to any gene: 6. CDR1 is MNHEY and CDR2 is SVGAGI in the germline V gene. CDR3 region: CASSSTGTGPYEQYF. As DNA, the CDR3 is TGTGCCAGCAGTTCCACCGGGACAGGGCCCTACGAGCAGTACTTC.

The J gene is TRBJ2-4, the V gene TRBV6-6; 7 bases map to TRBD2. This CDR3 contains 16 residues. The germline V gene encodes CDR1 MNHNY and CDR2 SVGAGI (reference sequence). Trimming took 7 bases from V and 6 from J; bases not matched to a gene: 15. The CDR3 DNA reads TGTGCCAGCATGGGGGGGTGGGGGGGAGGGATAAACATTCAGTACTTC. Its translation is CASMGGWGGGINIQYF.

This chain links TRBV27 with TRBJ2-2; the D is unclear. This CDR3 contains 17 residues. CDR1 MNHEY and CDR2 SMNVEV come from the germline V gene (reference sequence). Trimming took off 5 bases at V and 2 bases at J, with 18 bases between the two ends. DNA for the CDR3: TGTGCCAGCAGTCCTAGTAGTCTTTCTTATAACACCGGGGAGCTGTTTTTT. Translating it yields CASSPSSLSYNTGELFF.

This clone was detected a few times. The junction does not match germline at one end; this may be a read error. CDR3: CASSLSGQQEAQYF. For the CDR3, the DNA is TGTGCCAGCAGCTTATCAGGACAGCAAGAGGCCCAGTACTTC. This rearrangement joins TRBV7-2 to TRBJ2-5, with D maybe TRBD1 (6 bases). In germline, CDR1 is SGHTA, CDR2 FQGNSA. This CDR3 spans 14 amino acids.

This clone has a handful of counts. The CDR3 sequence: CASSGWTSGENTQYF. CDR3 in DNA: TGTGCCAGCAGCGGCTGGACTAGCGGGGAAAATACGCAGTATTTT. V and J are TRBV11-2 and TRBJ2-3; the match to TRBD2 covers 12 bases. The CDR3 length is 15 residues. Per the germline V gene, CDR1 is SGHAT and CDR2 is FQNNGV. V lost 5 bases, J lost 7 bases, and 7 bases stayed unmatched.

V and J are TRBV6-1 and TRBJ1-5; D is perhaps TRBD1 (6 bases). CDR1 MNHNS and CDR2 SASEGT come from the germline V gene. The CDR3 runs to 14 residues. V lost 6 bases, J lost 0 bases, and 9 bases lay in between. CDR3 protein: CASRRTASNQPQHF. The CDR3 region has the DNA TGTGCCAGCAGGAGGACAGCTAGCAATCAGCCCCAGCATTTT.

On this clone: Other nucleotide sequences in the sample specify the same CDR3. The chain combines TRBV30 with TRBJ1-5; a possible D gene is TRBD1 (5 bases). The CDR3 consists of 13 residues. Trimming stripped 3 bases from V and 4 bases from J, with 10 bases between. Germline V gene sequence: CDR1 GTSNPN, CDR2 SVGIG (reference sequence). The CDR3 is CAWSSQGNQPQHF. The CDR3 DNA follows: TGTGCCTGGAGCTCTCAGGGTAATCAGCCCCAGCATTTT.